These 21 T cell receptor beta chains came from one sample sequenced in a study of T cells in Graves' hyperthyroidism and ophthalmopathy. There were TCR beta CDR3 regions amplified from RNA transcripts. Primed by the HTBI set, a first-round RT-PCR was run on the TCR CDR3. TCRdb re-called the multiplex PCR reads through MiXCR, storing one row per CDR3 protein. The table shows under 700,000 distinct CDR3 sequences, with around 42% occurring only once. The source material was peripheral blood or thyroid tissue (not recorded which). The receptors stem from a young woman with Graves' hyperthyroidism.

This clonotype has ten or more counts. V gene TRBV29-1 combines with J gene TRBJ1-2, with no clear D. This CDR3 contains 10 residues. The V gene's germline CDR1 is SQVTM and CDR2 ANQGSEA. V lost 4 bases and J lost 6, with 6 bases in between. CDR3 loop: CSVVGNGYTF. The CDR3, as DNA: TGCAGCGTTGTGGGAAATGGCTACACCTTC.

V usage is TRBV6-1 and J usage is TRBJ1-5, with 9 bases lining up with TRBD1. After removal of 6 bases from V and 6 bases from J, the junction contained 6 bases not matched to a gene. Germline assignment: CDR1 MNHNS and CDR2 SASEGT. The CDR3 sequence is 14 residues long. CDR3 amino acids: CASSSWDRAQPQHF. The CDR3 DNA reads as TGTGCCAGCAGCTCGTGGGACAGGGCTCAGCCCCAGCATTTT.

This clonotype occurred many times. Relative to the germline gene, one junction end is altered; a read error may explain this. As DNA, the CDR3 is TGTGCCAGCAGGGAAGGGAGCGGAAGAGAGACCCAGTACTTC. Translating gives CASREGSGRETQYF. The chain uses TRBV2 and TRBJ2-5; D might be TRBD2 (5 bases). Germline CDR1 and CDR2: SNHLY and FYNNEI. The CDR3 covers 14 residues.

This clonotype was found a few times. The chain recombines TRBV2 with TRBJ1-2; no clear D gene. CDR1 is SNHLY and CDR2 is FYNNEI in the germline V gene. The CDR3 has 16 residues. The V end lost 6 bases, the J end lost 2 bases, and 19 bases lay between the germline ends. This chain's CDR3 is CASSPGRVIGNYGYTF. DNA for the CDR3: TGTGCCAGCAGCCCCGGGCGGGTCATCGGGAACTATGGCTACACCTTC.

Turning to this clonotype: This may arise from a read error, as a much more abundant clone is one base away. The chain has TRBV16 and TRBJ1-2; D is ambiguous. This CDR3 is 13 amino acids long. From germline, CDR1 is KGHSY and CDR2 FQNENV. CDR3 in DNA: TGCGCCAGCAGCGGTGAAGGGTATGTTGACTACACCTTC. Amino acids: CASSGEGYVDYTF.

In DNA form, the CDR3 reads TGCGCCAGCAGCCTGCAGGGGGCAGGTGGCTACACCTTC. As protein: CASSLQGAGGYTF. J is TRBJ1-2 and V is TRBV4-3; 8 bases line up with TRBD1. Germline V lookup: CDR1 LGHNA, CDR2 YSLEER. V was pared by 4 bases and J by 7 bases, with 5 bases of the junction left unmatched. The CDR3 spans 13 residues.

This clonotype was observed a few times. The rearrangement links TRBV7-8 to TRBJ2-7; the match to TRBD2 covers 9 bases. Germline assignment: CDR1 SGHVS and CDR2 FQNEAQ. This CDR3 has 16 residues. V shed 1 base and J 2 bases; nucleotides not matched to a gene: 6. CDR3 sequence reads: CASSLEGREGTYEQYF. The DNA of the CDR3 is TGTGCCAGCAGCTTAGAGGGGCGGGAGGGGACCTACGAGCAGTACTTC.

CDR3 loop: CASSPGAVRDEQYF. CDR3 nucleotides: TGTGCCAGCAGTCCGGGGGCAGTCCGCGACGAGCAGTACTTC. The V call is TRBV2, the J call TRBJ2-7; TRBD1 or TRBD2 may be the D gene (6 bases each). The CDR3 totals 14 residues. Trimming left V 5 bases short and J 5 bases short, with 16 bases between. The germline gives CDR1 SNHLY, CDR2 FYNNEI.

This clonotype was observed a few times. The chain couples TRBV9 to TRBJ1-1; D might be TRBD1 (5 bases). The germline V gene has CDR1 SGDLS and CDR2 YYNGEE. Between the trimmed V and J ends, which lost 4 bases and 0 bases, there was a span of 13 bases. This CDR3 spans 15 amino acids. CDR3 sequence: CASSPRDGMNTEAFF. As DNA, the CDR3 is TGTGCCAGCAGCCCTCGGGACGGCATGAACACTGAAGCTTTCTTT.

This clonotype was seen only a few times. This rearrangement joins TRBV7-2 to TRBJ2-7; the match to TRBD2 covers 7 bases. Per the germline V gene, CDR1 is SGHTA and CDR2 is FQGNSA. The CDR3 sequence is 15 residues long. The junction had 10 bases not matched to a gene; V was cut back by 5 bases and J by 3 bases. The CDR3 DNA reads TGTGCCAGCAGCCAAGATCGGGGAGGGAACTACGAGCAGTACTTC. It specifies CASSQDRGGNYEQYF.

Details on this clonotype: Being one base from a much bigger clone, this may be a read error. The rearrangement links TRBV5-1 to TRBJ1-3, with D unresolved. In germline, CDR1 is SGHRS, CDR2 YFSETQ. V was cut by 4 bases and J by 5 bases, with 13 bases left in between. The CDR3 contains 14 residues. The CDR3 DNA is TGCGCCAGCAGCGTGGACGGCAGACGAAACACCATATATTTT. Protein product: CASSVDGRRNTIYF.

On this clonotype: It may be a read error: a sequence one base away is much more abundant. The CDR3 region is CACSLAGLSQGYEQYF. The CDR3 region has the DNA TGTGCCTGCAGCTTAGCGGGGCTAAGTCAAGGCTACGAGCAGTACTTC. The rearrangement uses TRBV7-8 and TRBJ2-7; 8 nucleotides match TRBD2. The CDR3 spans 16 residues. CDR1 is SGHVS and CDR2 is FQNEAQ in the germline V gene.

This rearrangement joins TRBV15 to TRBJ2-6; TRBD1 or TRBD2 may be the D gene (5 bases each). The CDR3 sequence is 17 residues long. The germline CDR1 and CDR2 sequences are LNHNV and YYDKDF (reference sequence). Trimming shortened V by 0 bases and J by 3 bases, and 12 bases separated the two germline ends. In DNA form, the CDR3 reads TGTGCCACCAGCAGAGATCGAGGGACGGTTGGGGCCAACGTCCTGACTTTC. This gives the protein CATSRDRGTVGANVLTF.

This clonotype occurred many times. The chain couples TRBV20-1 to TRBJ1-1; D remains ambiguous. CDR3 length: 14 amino acids. The germline gives CDR1 DFQATT, CDR2 SNEGSKA (reference sequence). With 6 bases removed from V and 0 bases from J, the gap between germline ends came to 14 bases. In nucleotides, the CDR3 is TGCAGTGCGCTTGGGGAACAAGTGAACACTGAAGCTTTCTTT. Amino acids: CSALGEQVNTEAFF.

The rearrangement joins TRBV24-1 to TRBJ2-2; 15 bases align to TRBD2. CDR3 length: 20 residues. Germline values: CDR1 KGHDR, CDR2 SFDVKD. V shed 2 bases, J shed 2 bases, and the junction held 8 bases outside the gene matches. CDR3 sequence: CATSDSQGTSGRKNTGELFF. The CDR3 DNA reads as TGTGCCACCAGTGATTCCCAGGGGACTAGCGGGAGGAAAAACACCGGGGAGCTGTTTTTT.

This clonotype appeared a single time. One end of the junction does not line up with germline, which may come from a read error. The chain carries TRBV6-5 and TRBJ2-7; 9 positions match TRBD1. The CDR3 sequence is 16 residues long. Per the germline V gene, CDR1 is MNHEY and CDR2 is SVGAGI. As DNA, the CDR3 is TGTGCCAGCAGTTACTCTAGGACAGGGGACTCCCACGAGCAGTACTTC. Amino acid sequence: CASSYSRTGDSHEQYF.

The gene calls are TRBV19 and TRBJ1-1; D might be TRBD1 (5 bases). Germline V gene lookup returns CDR1 LNHDA and CDR2 SQIVND (reference sequence). Trimming left V 3 bases short and J 3 bases short, with 14 bases between. The CDR3 length is 15 residues. This CDR3 is CASSIGPRVDTEAFF. Written as DNA, the CDR3 is TGTGCCAGTAGTATCGGACCCAGGGTGGACACTGAAGCTTTCTTT. Variable domain in full (rest from reference TRBV19 and TRBJ1-1): DGGITQSPKYLFRKEGQNVTLSCEQNLNHDAMYWYRQDPGQGLRLIYYSQIVNDFQKGDIAEGYSVSREKKESFPLTVTSAQKNPTAFYLCASSIGPRVDTEAFFGQGTRLTVV.

This clonotype was picked up many times. For the CDR3, the DNA is TGCAGCGCAGACACAGCTAACCAAGAGACCCAGTACTTC. It is translated as CSADTANQETQYF. The gene calls are TRBV29-1 and TRBJ2-5; D call uncertain. The germline V gene has CDR1 SQVTM and CDR2 ANQGSEA. The V end was cut by 7 bases, the J end by 0 bases, with 12 bases between. This CDR3 comprises 13 residues.

Comments on this clonotype: A much larger clone lies a single base off, so this may be a read error. The chain employs TRBV29-1 and TRBJ2-2; D gene uncertain. Germline loops: CDR1 SQVTM, CDR2 ANQGSEA. This CDR3 is 14 amino acids long. Trimming took 4 bases from V and 1 from J, leaving 10 bases between them. In DNA form, the CDR3 reads TGCAGCGTTGGTGGCAGCCTGAACACCGGGGAGCTGTTTTTT. This gives the protein CSVGGSLNTGELFF.

A note on this clonotype: This may be a read error: a much more frequent sequence differs by one nucleotide. The genes are TRBV12-3 or TRBV12-4 and TRBJ1-3; D call uncertain. The CDR3 is 12 residues long. Here the CDR3 reads CPSRRDGNTIYF. The CDR3 DNA is TGTCCCAGCAGGCGAGATGGAAACACCATATATTTT.

The chain joins TRBV29-1 to TRBJ2-2, with TRBD1 matching over 8 bases. CDR1 SQVTM and CDR2 ANQGSEA come from the germline V gene. The CDR3 is 13 residues long. The V segment lost 7 bases and the J segment 6 bases; nucleotides outside the gene matches: 7. The CDR3 DNA follows: TGCAGCGGACGGACAGGGACTTCCGGGGAGCTGTTTTTT. Amino acid sequence: CSGRTGTSGELFF.